The 14 T cell receptor beta chains presented below share a single source sample, sequenced in a study of T cells in Graves' hyperthyroidism and ophthalmopathy (dated by TCRdb to between 2018 and 2021). The library was produced with multiplex PCR. TCRdb records Illumina HiSeq 2000 as the sequencer. The TCR beta CDR3 regions were amplified from the RNA transcripts. The TCR CDR3 was subjected to a first round of RT-PCR using the HTBI primer set and the Qiagen OneStep RT-PCR kit. TCRdb reran the public reads through fastp at Q25 and MiXCR, keeping productive beta chains. Identical CDR3 proteins give one entry, which carries the most common genes and DNA. Counted in this sample were some 380,000 distinct CDR3 sequences; approximately 13% of them appeared once. The ten largest account for 20% to 25% of the sample. Sequencing was performed on blood. The source of these receptors is a man in his thirties or forties with Graves' hyperthyroidism that later progressed to Graves' ophthalmopathy.

This clonotype was seen a handful of times. The rearrangement links TRBV5-6 to TRBJ2-3; D might be TRBD2 (5 bases). Germline V gene sequence: CDR1 SGHDT, CDR2 YYEEEE. V lost 1 base and J 7 bases, leaving 13 bases between the germline ends. The CDR3 length is 14 residues. The CDR3 sequence: CASSLLGIGNTQYF. The CDR3 DNA reads as TGTGCCAGCAGCTTGTTGGGGATCGGGAATACGCAGTATTTT.

This clonotype was found a few times. The chain recombines TRBV5-1 with TRBJ1-1, with D possibly TRBD1 on 6 matching bases. Between the trimmed V and J ends, which lost 3 bases and 6 bases, there was a span of 15 bases. Germline V gene data show CDR1 as SGHRS and CDR2 as YFSETQ. The CDR3 length is 14 residues. The DNA for the CDR3 is TGCGCCAGCAGCTCCCGGGACATTAGGGCTGAAGCTTTCTTT. Encoded protein: CASSSRDIRAEAFF.

The chain uses TRBV20-1 and TRBJ1-5, with 12 bases aligning to TRBD1. The CDR3 spans 14 residues. V lost 6 bases to trimming and J lost 5 bases; unmatched junction nucleotides: 5. Looked up from germline, CDR1 is DFQATT and CDR2 is SNEGSKA (reference sequence). The CDR3 region has the DNA TGCAGTGCACCAGGGACAGGGGGCGATCAGCCCCAGCATTTT. This encodes CSAPGTGGDQPQHF.

This clonotype was detected many times. This chain joins TRBV5-1 and TRBJ2-1, with unresolved D. Germline V CDR1 and CDR2: SGHRS, YFSETQ. The CDR3 sequence is 11 residues long. V lost 4 bases and J 6 bases, leaving 5 bases between the germline ends. For the CDR3, the DNA is TGCGCCAGCAGCATGGGCAATGAGCAGTTCTTC. Protein product: CASSMGNEQFF.

This clonotype was observed a handful of times. V and J are TRBV5-1 and TRBJ2-2; 8 bases map to TRBD2. The germline gives CDR1 SGHRS, CDR2 YFSETQ. CDR3 length equals 16 residues. V gave up 3 bases and J gave up 1 base; unmatched junction bases: 5. CDR3 in amino acids: CASSWMSGGNTGELFF. The DNA for the CDR3 is TGCGCCAGCAGCTGGATGAGCGGGGGGAACACCGGGGAGCTGTTTTTT.

This chain links TRBV29-1 with TRBJ2-3; tentatively, D is TRBD1 (6 bases). The CDR3 sequence is 14 residues long. The V end was cut by 6 bases, the J end by 4 bases, with 17 bases between. The germline CDR1 and CDR2 sequences are SQVTM and ANQGSEA. The CDR3 coding sequence is TGCAGCGTAGGAACAGGGACGAGGGCAGATACGCAGTATTTT. As protein: CSVGTGTRADTQYF.

This chain connects TRBV5-5 to TRBJ2-5; the D gene is possibly TRBD1 (5 bases). V lost 4 bases and J lost 5, with 12 bases in between. Germline CDR1 SGHKS, CDR2 YYEKEE (reference sequence). The CDR3 covers 13 residues. The chain's CDR3 is CASSPGYGETQYF. The CDR3 DNA reads TGTGCCAGCAGCCCAGGGTATGGCGAGACCCAGTACTTC.

This clonotype occurred many times. This sequence joins TRBV11-2 and TRBJ1-3; 9 bases match TRBD1. The CDR3 is 15 amino acids. From germline, CDR1 is SGHAT and CDR2 FQNNGV. Germline trimming cut 5 bases from V and 3 bases from J; bases unmatched to any gene: 5. The CDR3 coding sequence is TGTGCCAGCAGCCTACAGGGGGCGAGTGGAAACACCATATATTTT. This encodes CASSLQGASGNTIYF.

This clonotype was counted at least ten times. The chain combines TRBV27 with TRBJ1-1; tentatively, D is TRBD1 (5 bases). The germline V gene encodes CDR1 MNHEY and CDR2 SMNVEV (reference sequence). The CDR3 has 14 residues. Trimming shortened V by 4 bases and J by 0 bases, and 9 bases separated the two germline ends. CDR3 loop: CASSWGRMNTEAFF. DNA of the CDR3: TGTGCCAGCAGTTGGGGGAGGATGAACACTGAAGCTTTCTTT.

The chain couples TRBV4-1 to TRBJ2-2, with no clear D. This CDR3 region has 18 residues. Trimming cost V 3 bases and J 1 base, with 18 bases left between them. The germline V gene encodes CDR1 MGHRA and CDR2 YSYEKL. CDR3 nucleotides: TGCGCCAGCAGCCAGGTTTTAAATCTTGGAGAGAACACCGGGGAGCTGTTTTTT. As protein: CASSQVLNLGENTGELFF.

This clonotype was counted at least ten times. This sequence joins TRBV7-2 and TRBJ1-5; D is unclear. The CDR3 is 13 amino acids. Trimming pared 5 bases from V and 1 base from J, leaving 6 bases between. From germline, CDR1 is SGHTA and CDR2 FQGNSA. CDR3 sequence reads: CASSQKSNQPQHF. In DNA, the CDR3 is TGTGCCAGCAGCCAAAAGAGCAATCAGCCCCAGCATTTT.

This clonotype was detected a few times. This chain connects TRBV19 to TRBJ2-1; D is perhaps TRBD1 or TRBD2 (5 bases each). Deletions cut 4 bases from V and 10 bases from J, with 17 bases between. Germline assignment: CDR1 LNHDA and CDR2 SQIVND (reference sequence). This CDR3 contains 14 residues. Here the CDR3 DNA reads TGTGCCAGTAGTACCCAGTTCCAGGGCGGGGAGCAGTTCTTC. Translating gives CASSTQFQGGEQFF.

V and J are TRBV20-1 and TRBJ2-1; 12 nucleotides align to TRBD2. Trimming cost V 6 bases and J 4 bases; bases outside gene matches: 13. The CDR3 is 17 residues long. Per the germline V gene, CDR1 is DFQATT and CDR2 is SNEGSKA (reference sequence). The CDR3 nucleotides are TGCAGTGCCCCCAGGCGTCTAGCGGGGGGGCCGTACAATGAGCAGTTCTTC. Translating gives CSAPRRLAGGPYNEQFF.

This clonotype has a count of ten or more. The V gene is TRBV5-6, the J gene TRBJ2-3, with TRBD2 as a possible D gene (7 bases). Trimming stripped 0 bases from V and 2 bases from J, with 22 bases between. The CDR3 length is 19 residues. Germline V gene sequence: CDR1 SGHDT, CDR2 YYEEEE. The CDR3 nucleotides read TGTGCCAGCAGCTTGGCCTGGGACTGGGCGGGGGCCTACACAGATACGCAGTATTTT. It is translated as CASSLAWDWAGAYTDTQYF.